The 3 T cell receptor beta chains listed next were all sequenced from one sample in a study of early T cells in non-severe SARS-CoV-2 infection. One entry per CDR3 protein results from TCRdb running MiXCR on the 5' RACE reads. The sample lists roughly 27,000 distinct CDR3 sequences; 8.5% to 10% were seen once. Sequencing input: whole blood. The receptor set was obtained from an adult who was a healthcare worker with PCR-confirmed SARS-CoV-2 infection or an uninfected control (not recorded which).

The chain joins TRBV10-2 to TRBJ2-7; 8 bases are shared with TRBD2. Germline V gene data show CDR1 as WSHSY and CDR2 as SAAADI. This CDR3 spans 13 amino acids. V gave up 3 bases and J gave up 5 bases; unmatched junction bases: 3. The CDR3 here is CASSDGLAHEQYF. DNA for the CDR3: TGCGCCAGCAGTGATGGACTAGCCCACGAGCAGTACTTC.

This chain joins TRBV7-2 and TRBJ2-2, with D unresolved. From germline, CDR1 is SGHTA and CDR2 FQGNSA. V lost 1 base to trimming and J lost 3 bases, with 6 bases between them. The CDR3 totals 14 residues. The CDR3 spells CASSLGPYTGELFF. DNA for the CDR3: TGTGCCAGCAGCTTAGGACCATACACCGGGGAGCTGTTTTTT.

This clonotype was picked up many times. V usage is TRBV30 and J usage is TRBJ2-6; D is perhaps TRBD1 (5 bases). Germline V gives CDR1 GTSNPN, CDR2 SVGIG (reference sequence). There are 13 residues in the CDR3. The DNA of the CDR3 is TGTGCTAATGGGGCATCTGGGGCCAACGTCCTGACTTTC. Its protein is CANGASGANVLTF.